A selection of T cell receptor beta chains follows, all from one sample in a study of blood T cell repertoires in COVID-19. The assay was immunoSEQ multiplex PCR, and TCRdb's table has in-frame clones only and misses some. Altogether about 220,000 clones are present, around 88% being singletons, with the ten largest covering under 15%. The specimen sequenced was PBMCs or T cells enriched from blood (not recorded which). Every receptor here comes from a woman aged 50 to 60 with acute COVID-19. Both conserved end residues are part of each CDR3. Fields, in order: J gene, clone size, D gene, V gene, CDR3 DNA, CDR3 protein. The D gene is left open where the match is weak. Clone sizes are given selectively: once, few, many, or a class where the clone is expanded.

TRBJ2-1 | once | TRBD2 | TRBV7-2 | TGTGCCAGCACCTTAGCGGGAGGACCCTACAATGAGCAGTTCTTC | CASTLAGGPYNEQFF
TRBJ1-1 | NA | NA | TRBV5-1 | TGCGCCAGCAGATTATGGGGAGACACTGAAGCTTTCTTT | CASRLWGDTEAFF
TRBJ1-5 | NA | NA | TRBV10-3 | TGTGCCATCAACGGGGTAGGCAATCAGCCCCAGCATTTT | CAINGVGNQPQHF
TRBJ2-3 | NA | NA | TRBV21-1 | TGTGCCAGCAGCAACCGAGGACTAGCGGGAGAGGGAAGCACAGATACGCAGTATTTT | CASSNRGLAGEGSTDTQYF
TRBJ2-1 | NA | NA | TRBV10-3 | TGTGCCATCAGTGACTCATCCGTGGCTAGCACCTACAATGAGCAGTTCTTC | CAISDSSVASTYNEQFF
TRBJ1-6 | NA | TRBD1 | TRBV28 | TGTGCCAGCAGTTCCGGGGACAGGCTGAATTCACCCCTCCACTTT | CASSSGDRLNSPLHF
TRBJ2-3 | NA | TRBD2 | TRBV3-1/TRBV3-2 | TGTGCCAGCAGCCAAGTTCGACTAGCGGCCACAGATACGCAGTATTTT | CASSQVRLAATDTQYF
TRBJ2-5 | NA | NA | TRBV25-1 | TGTGCCAGCAGCGACCTCCCTGACGGGAAGACCCAGTACTTC | CASSDLPDGKTQYF
TRBJ2-3 | NA | NA | TRBV14 | TGTGCCAGCAGCCAAGAAAAGGGGAGCACAGATACGCAGTATTTT | CASSQEKGSTDTQYF
TRBJ1-1 | NA | NA | TRBV30 | TGTGCCTCCTCGGGACAGAACACTGAAGCTTTCTTT | CASSGQNTEAFF
TRBJ1-1 | NA | TRBD1 | TRBV29-1 | TGCAGCGTTGGAAGACAGGGGGCTGAAGCTTTCTTT | CSVGRQGAEAFF
TRBJ1-2 | NA | TRBD1 | TRBV19 | TGTGCCAGTAGTATAGTAAGCGGACAGGGCACGTTTGGCTACACCTTC | CASSIVSGQGTFGYTF
TRBJ1-1 | NA | NA | TRBV2 | TGTGCCAGCAGTCCTGGATACCGGGGGACTGAAGCTTTCTTT | CASSPGYRGTEAFF
TRBJ1-1 | NA | TRBD1 | TRBV6-2/TRBV6-3 | TGTGCCAGCAGTTACAATCGGGACAGACTGAACACTGAAGCTTTCTTT | CASSYNRDRLNTEAFF
TRBJ1-4 | NA | TRBD1 | TRBV30 | TGTGCCTCCCCTGGGACAGGTGAAACTGAAAAACTGTTTTTT | CASPGTGETEKLFF
TRBJ2-3 | NA | TRBD1 | TRBV18 | TGTGCCAGCTCACCACCCAGGACAGGGGACACAGATACGCAGTATTTT | CASSPPRTGDTDTQYF
TRBJ1-1 | NA | NA | TRBV7-3 | TGTGCCAGCAGCTTAATGCGGGGAATGGGCACTGAAGCTTTCTTT | CASSLMRGMGTEAFF
TRBJ2-1 | NA | TRBD1 | TRBV30 | TGTGCCTGGACGGCCCGGGACAGGACCTACAATGAGCAGTTCTTC | CAWTARDRTYNEQFF
TRBJ2-7 | NA | NA | TRBV4-1 | TGCGCCAGCAGCCAAGTGGGGCAGCGTAACTACGAGCAGTACTTC | CASSQVGQRNYEQYF
TRBJ2-5 | NA | TRBD2 | TRBV27 | TGTGCCAGCAGTTTAAGCGGGGACGGAGGTTGGGAGACCCAGTACTTC | CASSLSGDGGWETQYF
TRBJ2-7 | few | NA | TRBV7-3 | TGTGCCAGCAGCTTAAGAGTAGGGACTCAGTCCTACGAGCAGTACTTC | CASSLRVGTQSYEQYF
TRBJ1-1 | once | TRBD1 | TRBV5-1 | TGCGCCAGCAGCTGGACAGGGGGGAACACTGAAGCTTTCTTT | CASSWTGGNTEAFF
TRBJ2-7 | NA | TRBD1 | TRBV27 | TGTGTCAGCAGTTGGACAGGGGATCCCTACGAGCAGTACTTC | CVSSWTGDPYEQYF
TRBJ2-6 | NA | NA | TRBV21-1 | TGTGCCAGCAAAGGAGAACAGGGATTCGAATCTGGGGCCAACGTCCTGACTTTC | CASKGEQGFESGANVLTF
TRBJ2-3 | NA | TRBD2 | TRBV7-2 | TGTGCCAGCAGACCCACTAGCGGGGTTTCGTTATATTTT | CASRPTSGVSLYF
TRBJ2-3 | NA | TRBD1 | TRBV7-9 | TGTGCCAGCAGCTTAGGGACAGGGGATTCTAGCACAGATACGCAGTATTTT | CASSLGTGDSSTDTQYF
TRBJ2-2 | NA | NA | TRBV27 | TGTGCCAGCAGATTACAGGGCACCGGGGAGCTGTTTTTT | CASRLQGTGELFF
TRBJ2-7 | few | NA | TRBV6-6 | TGTGCCAGCAGTTACCTTTACGAGCAGTACTTC | CASSYLYEQYF
TRBJ1-5 | NA | NA | TRBV7-8 | TGTGCCAGCAGCTTAGTAGCGATGAGCAATCAGCCCCAGCATTTT | CASSLVAMSNQPQHF